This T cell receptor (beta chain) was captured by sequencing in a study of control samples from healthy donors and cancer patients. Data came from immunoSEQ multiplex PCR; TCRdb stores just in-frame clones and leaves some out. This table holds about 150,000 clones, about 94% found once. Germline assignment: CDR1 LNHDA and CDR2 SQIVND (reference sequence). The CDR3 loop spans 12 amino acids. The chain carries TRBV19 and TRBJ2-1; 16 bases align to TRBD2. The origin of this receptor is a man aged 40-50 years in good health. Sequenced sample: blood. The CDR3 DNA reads TGTGGAACCGGGACTAGCGGGGGGGTGGAGTTCTTC. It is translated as CGTGTSGGVEFF. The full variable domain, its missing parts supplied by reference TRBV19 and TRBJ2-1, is DGGITQSPKYLFRKEGQNVTLSCEQNLNHDAMYWYRQDPGQGLRLIYYSQIVNDFQKGDIAEGYSVSREKKESFPLTVTSAQKNPTAFYLCGTGTSGGVEFFGPGTRLTVL.